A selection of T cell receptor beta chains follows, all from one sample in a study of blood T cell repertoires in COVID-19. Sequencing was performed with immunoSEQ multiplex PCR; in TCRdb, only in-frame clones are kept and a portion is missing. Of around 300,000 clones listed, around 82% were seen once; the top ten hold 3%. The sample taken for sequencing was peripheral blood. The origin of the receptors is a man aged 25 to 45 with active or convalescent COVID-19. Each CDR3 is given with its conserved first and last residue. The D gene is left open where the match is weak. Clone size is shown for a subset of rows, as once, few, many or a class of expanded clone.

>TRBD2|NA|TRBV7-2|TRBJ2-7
TGTGCCAGCAGCCAGACTAGCGGGTCAACCTCCTACGAGCAGTACTTC
CASSQTSGSTSYEQYF
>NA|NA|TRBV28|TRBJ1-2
TGTGCCAGCAGTTTGGGGACAAACTATGGCTACACCTTC
CASSLGTNYGYTF
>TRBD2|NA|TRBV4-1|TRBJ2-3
TGCGCCAGCAGCCAAGGGACTAGCGGGGGGGCCTGGGGAGATACGCAGTATTTT
CASSQGTSGGAWGDTQYF
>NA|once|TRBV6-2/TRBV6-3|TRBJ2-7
TGTGCCAGCAGTTACTCGTCGGGGAGCACCTCTACGAAGCAGTACTTC
CASSYSSGSTSTKQYF
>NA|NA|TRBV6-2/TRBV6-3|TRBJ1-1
TGTGCCAGCAGTTACTCGATTTCTGGGCGCACTGAAGCTTTCTTT
CASSYSISGRTEAFF
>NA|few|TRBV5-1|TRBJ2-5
TGCGCCAGCAGCTTGACGACTAGACAAGAGACCCAGTACTTC
CASSLTTRQETQYF
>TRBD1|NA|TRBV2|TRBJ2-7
TGTGCCAGCAGTGAAACGGCAGGGGGTTACTACGAGCAGTACTTC
CASSETAGGYYEQYF
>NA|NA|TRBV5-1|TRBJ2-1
TGCGCCAGCAGCTTGTTCCAGGCGACCTCCTACAATGAGCAGTTCTTC
CASSLFQATSYNEQFF
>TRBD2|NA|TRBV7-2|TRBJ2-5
TGTGCCAGCAGCTTAGGCGGGGGACTAGCGGGAGGAACCCAGTACTTC
CASSLGGGLAGGTQYF
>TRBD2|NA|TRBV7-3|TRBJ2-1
TGTGCCAGCAGCGCGGGACTAGCGGGTCCTCAGTACAATGAGCAGTTCTTC
CASSAGLAGPQYNEQFF
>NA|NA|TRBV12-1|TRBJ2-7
TGTGCCAGCAGCCCCGAAGGTGGGACAGGGAGATTTTACTACGAGCAGTACTTC
CASSPEGGTGRFYYEQYF
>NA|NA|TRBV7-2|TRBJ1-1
TGTGCCAGCAGCTTTCCGGGGGGAGGCACTGAAGCTTTCTTT
CASSFPGGGTEAFF
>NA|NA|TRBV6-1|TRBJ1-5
TGTGCCAGCAGTGACAGGGGCGGGCAGCCCCAGCATTTT
CASSDRGGQPQHF
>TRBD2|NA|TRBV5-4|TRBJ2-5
TGTGCCAGCAGCGCAGCCGGGACTAGCGGGGGAGAGACCCAGTACTTC
CASSAAGTSGGETQYF
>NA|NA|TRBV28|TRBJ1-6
TGTGCCAGCAGTTTATCGGCAGGGAATTCACCCCTCCACTTT
CASSLSAGNSPLHF
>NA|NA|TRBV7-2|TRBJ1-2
TGTGCCAGCAGCTCCCTAACCGGGAACGGCTACACCTTC
CASSSLTGNGYTF
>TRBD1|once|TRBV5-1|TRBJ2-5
TGCGCCAGCAGCTCTCCCCGGACAGGGGGGGTCCAAGAGACCCAGTACTTC
CASSSPRTGGVQETQYF
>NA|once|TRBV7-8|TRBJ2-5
TGTGCCAGCAGCTTAGGGGCCCTGGAGACCCAGTACTTC
CASSLGALETQYF
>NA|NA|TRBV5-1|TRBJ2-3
TGCGCCAGCAGCCAAAGCTCAGGGGTGAGAGATACGCAGTATTTT
CASSQSSGVRDTQYF
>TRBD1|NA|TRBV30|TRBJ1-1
TGTGCCTCTACAGGAGGGGGCAACACTGAAGCTTTCTTT
CASTGGGNTEAFF
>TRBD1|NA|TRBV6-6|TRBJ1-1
TGTGCCAGCAGCCAAAGGGACAGGGGAGAAGCTTTCTTT
CASSQRDRGEAFF
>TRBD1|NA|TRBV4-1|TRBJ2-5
TGCGCCAGCAGCCACAACGACAGGGTCGGGGAGACCCAGTACTTC
CASSHNDRVGETQYF
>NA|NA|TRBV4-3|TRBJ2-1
TGCGCCAGCAGCCAAGATCGCCTAAATGAGCAGTTCTTC
CASSQDRLNEQFF
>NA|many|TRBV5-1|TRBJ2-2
TGCGCCAGCAGCTTGGCCCCAACCGGGGAGCTGTTTTTT
CASSLAPTGELFF
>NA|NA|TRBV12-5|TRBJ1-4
TGTGCTAGTGGTCTCAGACTGCCCAAGGGTAGGGAGTTGTCTAATGAAAAACTGTTTTTT
CASGLRLPKGRELSNEKLFF
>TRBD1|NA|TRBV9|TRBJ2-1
TGTGCCAGCAGCCCCGGACAGGGGCGATACAATGAGCAGTTCTTC
CASSPGQGRYNEQFF
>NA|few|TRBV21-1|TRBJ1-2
TGTGCCAGCAGCAAAAGTTCGGACAGATCTAACTATGGCTACACCTTC
CASSKSSDRSNYGYTF
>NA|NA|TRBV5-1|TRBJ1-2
TGCGCCAGCAGCCCCGGGATCATCTATGGCTACACCTTC
CASSPGIIYGYTF
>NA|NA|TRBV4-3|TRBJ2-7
TGCGCCAGCAGCCAAGAACAGGCCTACTACGAGCAGTACTTC
CASSQEQAYYEQYF
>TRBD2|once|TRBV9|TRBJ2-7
TGTGCCAGCAGCTCCCCCGGGAGGGCCTACGAGCAGTACTTC
CASSSPGRAYEQYF
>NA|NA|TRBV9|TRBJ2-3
TGTGCCAGCAGCGTATTCTCCGATACGCAGTATTTT
CASSVFSDTQYF
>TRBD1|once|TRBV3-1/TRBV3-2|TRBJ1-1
TGTGCCAGCAGCCGCAATCCAACAGGGGCTGAAGCTTTCTTT
CASSRNPTGAEAFF
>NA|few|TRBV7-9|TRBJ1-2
TGTGCCAGCAGCTTAGCGGTGTCCGTAGATGGCTACACCTTC
CASSLAVSVDGYTF
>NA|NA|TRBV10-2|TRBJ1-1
TGCGCCAGCAGCTTAGGGGAGGCTGAAGCTTTCTTT
CASSLGEAEAFF
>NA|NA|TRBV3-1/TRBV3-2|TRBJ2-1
TGTGCCAGCAGCCAAGAGAGAAGGGGGAGGCAGTTCTTC
CASSQERRGRQFF
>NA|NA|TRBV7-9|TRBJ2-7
TGTGCCAGCAGCTTAGCGAGGGCCCACCTATACGAGCAGTACTTC
CASSLARAHLYEQYF
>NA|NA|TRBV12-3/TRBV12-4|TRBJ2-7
TGTGCCAGCAGTCTCCCCCCCTCTGACGAGCAGTACTTC
CASSLPPSDEQYF
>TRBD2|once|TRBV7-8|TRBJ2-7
TGTGCCAGCAGCTTAGTGGGACTAGGGGTTCCCTACGAGCAGTACTTC
CASSLVGLGVPYEQYF
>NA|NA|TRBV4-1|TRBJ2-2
TGCGCCAGCACGCTCCAGAACGGCGGGATTCACACCGGGGAGCTGTTTTTT
CASTLQNGGIHTGELFF
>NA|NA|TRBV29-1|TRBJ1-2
TGCAGCGTTGAAGATCTGGAGGGAGGCTACACCTTC
CSVEDLEGGYTF